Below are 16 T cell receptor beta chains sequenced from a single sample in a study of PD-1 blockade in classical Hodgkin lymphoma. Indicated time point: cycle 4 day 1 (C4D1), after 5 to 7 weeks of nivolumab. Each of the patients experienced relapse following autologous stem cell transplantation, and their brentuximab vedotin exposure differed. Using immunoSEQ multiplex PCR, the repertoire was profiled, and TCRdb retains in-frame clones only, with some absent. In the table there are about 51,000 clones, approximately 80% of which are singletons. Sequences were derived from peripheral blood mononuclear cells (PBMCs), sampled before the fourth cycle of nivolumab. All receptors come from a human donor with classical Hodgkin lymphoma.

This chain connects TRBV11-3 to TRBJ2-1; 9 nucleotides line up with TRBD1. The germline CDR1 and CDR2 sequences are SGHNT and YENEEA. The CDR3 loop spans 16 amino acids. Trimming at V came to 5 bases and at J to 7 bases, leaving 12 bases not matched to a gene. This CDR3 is CASSGRRQGGSNEQFF. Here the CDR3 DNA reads TGTGCCAGCAGCGGGAGGCGACAGGGGGGCTCGAATGAGCAGTTCTTC.

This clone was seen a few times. In nucleotides, the CDR3 is TGTGCCAGTAGTAAGAGAGGGCTCGAGGAAGCTTTCTTT. The encoded protein is CASSKRGLEEAFF. The chain has TRBV19 and TRBJ1-1; D ambiguous. The germline V gene has CDR1 LNHDA and CDR2 SQIVND (reference sequence). V lost 4 bases to trimming and J lost 8 bases, with 14 bases between them. The CDR3 is 13 residues long.

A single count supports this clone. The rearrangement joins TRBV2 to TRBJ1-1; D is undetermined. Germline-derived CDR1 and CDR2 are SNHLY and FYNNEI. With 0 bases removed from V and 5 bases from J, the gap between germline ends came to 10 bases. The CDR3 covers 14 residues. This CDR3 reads CASSEAWVGTEAFF. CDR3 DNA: TGTGCCAGCAGTGAAGCTTGGGTGGGTACTGAAGCTTTCTTT.

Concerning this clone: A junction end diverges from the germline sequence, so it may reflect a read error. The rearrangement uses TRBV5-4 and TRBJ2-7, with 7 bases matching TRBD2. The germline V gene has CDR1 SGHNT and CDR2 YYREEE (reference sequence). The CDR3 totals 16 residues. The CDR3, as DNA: TGTGCCAGCACCTTGGGGAGCGGGACCCCTACCGACGAGCAGTACTTC. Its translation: CASTLGSGTPTDEQYF.

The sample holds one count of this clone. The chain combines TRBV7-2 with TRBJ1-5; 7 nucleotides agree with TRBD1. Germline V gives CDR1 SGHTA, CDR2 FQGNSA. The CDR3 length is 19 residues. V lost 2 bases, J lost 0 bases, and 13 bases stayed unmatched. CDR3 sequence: CASSLRDAGGTYSNQPQHF. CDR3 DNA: TGTGCCAGCAGCTTAAGGGATGCAGGGGGTACATATAGCAATCAGCCCCAGCATTTT.

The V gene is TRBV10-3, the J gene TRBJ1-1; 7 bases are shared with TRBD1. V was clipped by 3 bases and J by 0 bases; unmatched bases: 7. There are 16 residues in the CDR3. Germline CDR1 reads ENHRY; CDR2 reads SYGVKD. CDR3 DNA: TGTGCCATCAGTGATCCCGACAGGGCCATGAACACTGAAGCTTTCTTT. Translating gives CAISDPDRAMNTEAFF.

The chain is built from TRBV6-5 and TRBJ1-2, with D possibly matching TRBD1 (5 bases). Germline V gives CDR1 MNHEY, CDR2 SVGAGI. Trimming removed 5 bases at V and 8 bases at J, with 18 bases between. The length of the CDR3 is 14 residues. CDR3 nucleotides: TGTGCCAGCAGTAAGAGGGACCCTCCTGGCGGCTACACCTTC. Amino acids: CASSKRDPPGGYTF.

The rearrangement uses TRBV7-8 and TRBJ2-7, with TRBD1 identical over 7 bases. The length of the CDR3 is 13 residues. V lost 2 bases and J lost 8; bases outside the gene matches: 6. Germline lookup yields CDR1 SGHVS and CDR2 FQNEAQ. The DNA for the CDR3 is TGTGCCAGCAGCTTACAAGGGACAGCTAAGCAGTACTTC. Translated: CASSLQGTAKQYF.

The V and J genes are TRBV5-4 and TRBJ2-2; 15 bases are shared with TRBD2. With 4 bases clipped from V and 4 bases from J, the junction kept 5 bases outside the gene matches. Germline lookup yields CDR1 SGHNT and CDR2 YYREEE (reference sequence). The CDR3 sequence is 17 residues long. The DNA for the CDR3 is TGTGCCAGCAGCCCCCGGACTAGCGGGAGGGCCACCGGGGAGCTGTTTTTT. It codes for CASSPRTSGRATGELFF.

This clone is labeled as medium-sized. CDR3 DNA: TGTGCCAGCAGTGAACGATACCGGGGATACGATCAGCCCCAGCATTTT. This codes for CASSERYRGYDQPQHF. This chain uses TRBV2 with TRBJ1-5, with D uncertain. CDR3 length: 16 residues. CDR1 is SNHLY, CDR2 FYNNEI, per germline. Trimming shortened V by 2 bases and J by 5 bases, and 16 bases separated the two germline ends.

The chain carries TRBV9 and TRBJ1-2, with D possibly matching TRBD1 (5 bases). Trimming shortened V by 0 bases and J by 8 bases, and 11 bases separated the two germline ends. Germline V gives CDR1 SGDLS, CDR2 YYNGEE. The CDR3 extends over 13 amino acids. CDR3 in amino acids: CASSVGGSVGYTF. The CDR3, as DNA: TGTGCCAGCAGCGTAGGGGGGTCCGTCGGCTACACCTTC.

The CDR3: CASSLGLGTDTQYF. The CDR3 nucleotides read TGTGCCAGCAGCTTGGGGCTAGGCACAGATACGCAGTATTTT. This chain joins TRBV5-6 and TRBJ2-3; D not certain. V gave up 0 bases and J gave up 1 base, with 6 bases separating them. CDR3 length equals 14 residues. The germline V gene has CDR1 SGHDT and CDR2 YYEEEE.

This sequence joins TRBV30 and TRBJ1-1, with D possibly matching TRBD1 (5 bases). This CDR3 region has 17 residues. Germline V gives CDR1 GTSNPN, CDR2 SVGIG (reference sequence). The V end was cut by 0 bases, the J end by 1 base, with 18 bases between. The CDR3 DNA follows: TGTGCCTGGAGTGTATCCCGGGGGGGGGTCTCGAACACTGAAGCTTTCTTT. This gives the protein CAWSVSRGGVSNTEAFF.

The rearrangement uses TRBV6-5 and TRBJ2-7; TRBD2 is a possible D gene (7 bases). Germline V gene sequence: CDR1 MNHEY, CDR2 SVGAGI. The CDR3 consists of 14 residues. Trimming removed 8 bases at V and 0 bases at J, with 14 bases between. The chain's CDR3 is CASWRGGISYEQYF. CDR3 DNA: TGTGCCAGCTGGAGGGGGGGGATCTCCTACGAGCAGTACTTC.

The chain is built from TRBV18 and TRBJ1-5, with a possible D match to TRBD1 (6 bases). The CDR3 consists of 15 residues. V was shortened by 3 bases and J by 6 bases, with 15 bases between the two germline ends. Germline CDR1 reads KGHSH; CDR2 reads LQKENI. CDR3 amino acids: CASSPKVGAGQPQHF. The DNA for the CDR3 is TGTGCCAGCTCACCCAAGGTGGGGGCGGGTCAGCCCCAGCATTTT.

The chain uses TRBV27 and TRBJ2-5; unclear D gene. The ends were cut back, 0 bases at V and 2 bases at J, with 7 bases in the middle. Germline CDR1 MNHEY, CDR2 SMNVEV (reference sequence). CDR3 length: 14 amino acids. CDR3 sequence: CASSLSTSQETQYF. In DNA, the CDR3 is TGTGCCAGCAGTTTATCGACATCTCAAGAGACCCAGTACTTC.